The clone carrying this T cell receptor (beta chain) was recorded only once. Its cognate antigen is unknown. Using its own MiXCR run on the RT-PCR reads, TCRdb lists one record per CDR3 protein. This table has fewer than 350,000 distinct CDR3 sequences, about a fifth appearing once. The sample comes from a study of response to subunit inactivated influenza vaccine. Study results and limitations: There was a suggestion from the authors that each seasonal influenza vaccination recruits few new T cells.

V dropped 2 bases and J dropped 4 bases, with 12 bases sitting between them. Germline V gene data show CDR1 as SGHTA and CDR2 as FQGNSA. The CDR3 is 14 amino acids. This sample comprised PBMCs from blood, obtained 21 months after vaccination. The sequence was collected from a man aged 50 to 75 who received an inactivated influenza vaccine. J is TRBJ2-7 and V is TRBV7-2; the D call may be TRBD1 or TRBD2 (6 bases each). CDR3 in DNA: TGTGCCAGCAGCTTACGGGGGCCGCAGTACGAGCAGTACTTC. Translated: CASSLRGPQYEQYF.